The 25 T cell receptor beta chains given below trace back to one sample, sequenced in a study of shared clonotypes between healthy human individuals. TCRdb's copy holds only in-frame clones and misses some; the assay was immunoSEQ multiplex PCR. The data contain about 2 million clones, less than 95% of them singletons. Terminally differentiated effector memory CD45RA+ cells were excluded by CCR7 positive selection of CD45RO-negative cells. Sequencing was done on a sample of naive CD8+ T cells sorted from blood. These TCRs come from a man younger than 35 in good health.

The CDR3 spells CASRLTGSSYNEQFF. The CDR3 nucleotides read TGTGCCAGCAGGCTCACAGGGAGCTCCTACAATGAGCAGTTCTTC. The rearrangement links TRBV6-5 to TRBJ2-1; TRBD1 is a possible D gene (6 bases). This CDR3 has 15 amino acids. Per germline, CDR1 MNHEY and CDR2 SVGAGI. V dropped 6 bases and J dropped 0 bases, with 12 bases sitting between them.

V and J are TRBV28 and TRBJ1-1, with TRBD1 identical over 8 bases. V gave up 6 bases and J gave up 7 bases; unmatched junction bases: 7. Germline V gives CDR1 MDHEN, CDR2 SYDVKM. The CDR3 runs to 13 residues. CDR3 nucleotide sequence: TGTGCCAGCAGCCCGGACAGGGCTGATGAAGCTTTCTTT. Its protein product is CASSPDRADEAFF.

The rearrangement joins TRBV7-9 to TRBJ1-2, with TRBD1 matching 7 bases. Germline CDR1 is SEHNR and CDR2 is FQNEAQ (reference sequence). This CDR3 region has 14 residues. Losses at the gene ends were 3 bases for V and 3 bases for J; bases not matched to a gene: 4. The CDR3 DNA reads TGTGCCAGCAGCTTCCTCACAGGGGACTATGGCTACACCTTC. Translation: CASSFLTGDYGYTF.

The rearrangement uses TRBV7-9 and TRBJ2-1; 12 positions match TRBD2. The V segment lost 3 bases and the J segment 4 bases; nucleotides outside the gene matches: 4. The germline V gene has CDR1 SEHNR and CDR2 FQNEAQ (reference sequence). CDR3 length: 16 residues. The CDR3 loop is CASSFQLAGGYNEQFF. DNA for the CDR3: TGTGCCAGCAGCTTCCAACTAGCGGGAGGTTACAATGAGCAGTTCTTC. Full variable domain (missing parts from reference TRBV7-9 and TRBJ2-1): DTGVSQNPRHKITKRGQNVTFRCDPISEHNRLYWYRQTLGQGPEFLTYFQNEAQLEKSRLLSDRFSAERPKGSFSTLEIQRTEQGDSAMYLCASSFQLAGGYNEQFFGPGTRLTVL.

Details on this clone: The identical CDR3 is also encoded by other nucleotide sequences in the sample. The chain couples TRBV30 to TRBJ1-1; D unclear. The V end lost 0 bases, the J end lost 2 bases, and 7 bases lay between the germline ends. This CDR3 has 13 residues. Germline lookup yields CDR1 GTSNPN and CDR2 SVGIG (reference sequence). The CDR3 DNA reads as TGTGCCTGGAGTGTACTAGTAAACACTGAAGCTTTCTTT. It codes for CAWSVLVNTEAFF. Full variable domain (remainder filled in from reference TRBV30 and TRBJ1-1): SQTIHQWPATLVQPVGSPLSLECTVEGTSNPNLYWYRQAAGRGLQLLFYSVGIGQISSEVPQNLSASRPQDRQFILSSKKLLLSDSGFYLCAWSVLVNTEAFFGQGTRLTVV.

This sequence joins TRBV13 and TRBJ2-5, with 7 bases that match TRBD1. The closer fit of TRBJ2-7 to the DNA end suggests the J call may be wrong. CDR3 length equals 15 residues. CDR1 PRHDT and CDR2 FYEKMQ come from the germline V gene (reference sequence). In DNA form, the CDR3 reads TGTGCCAGCAGCGGGGACAGTCAGGTATCCTACGAGCAGTACTTC. It yields the protein CASSGDSQVSYEQYF.

The chain couples TRBV6-1 to TRBJ2-7, with TRBD1 identical over 8 bases. The CDR3 totals 11 residues. V was clipped by 9 bases and J by 6 bases; unmatched bases: 4. The germline CDR1 and CDR2 sequences are MNHNS and SASEGT. Written as DNA, the CDR3 is TGTGCCAGTCTCCAGGGGGCCGAGCAGTACTTC. As protein: CASLQGAEQYF.

In this sample, this clone turned up once. This chain connects TRBV5-4 to TRBJ2-7; possibly TRBD1 for D (5 bases). The CDR3 runs to 12 residues. V was trimmed by 4 bases and J by 5 bases, leaving 10 bases between them. The germline V gene has CDR1 SGHNT and CDR2 YYREEE (reference sequence). Here the CDR3 reads CASSQGQNEQYF. CDR3 nucleotides: TGTGCCAGCAGCCAAGGACAAAACGAGCAGTACTTC.

This chain connects TRBV6-1 to TRBJ2-3, with D tentatively TRBD2 (6 bases). Trimming removed 5 bases at V and 1 base at J, with 13 bases between. Germline V lookup: CDR1 MNHNS, CDR2 SASEGT. This CDR3 region has 15 residues. Written as DNA, the CDR3 is TGTGCCAGCAGTCCGGGAGTGGGTGGCACAGATACGCAGTATTTT. Its protein product is CASSPGVGGTDTQYF.

The rearrangement links TRBV7-3 to TRBJ2-5; TRBD1 matches 7 bases. Losses at the gene ends were 5 bases for V and 1 base for J; bases not matched to a gene: 10. This CDR3 has 16 residues. The germline V gene has CDR1 SGHTA and CDR2 FQGTGA. The CDR3, as DNA: TGTGCCAGCAGCCTCCGGGACAGAACTTGCCAAGAGACCCAGTACTTC. Protein: CASSLRDRTCQETQYF.

This chain uses TRBV11-1 with TRBJ2-1; D is undetermined. This CDR3 comprises 15 residues. Trimming removed 5 bases from V and 3 bases from J, with 14 bases in between. Germline CDR1 reads SGHAT; CDR2 reads FQDESV (reference sequence). DNA of the CDR3: TGTGCCAGCAGCCCCTTGGGTTTTCTCTACAATGAGCAGTTCTTC. This encodes CASSPLGFLYNEQFF.

The chain is built from TRBV7-2 and TRBJ2-7, with D perhaps matching TRBD1 or TRBD2 (5 bases each). This CDR3 contains 16 residues. The ends were cut back, 4 bases at V and 3 bases at J, with 19 bases in the middle. Germline V gene sequence: CDR1 SGHTA, CDR2 FQGNSA. DNA of the CDR3: TGTGCCAGCAGCTGGGAGCCGTGGGACGAACTCTACGAGCAGTACTTC. It encodes CASSWEPWDELYEQYF.

V usage is TRBV5-6 and J usage is TRBJ2-7, with no clear D. Trimming cost V 2 bases and J 6 bases, with 15 bases left between them. The CDR3 has 14 residues. Germline CDR1 reads SGHDT; CDR2 reads YYEEEE. CDR3 sequence reads: CASSFSVRGAEQYF. Here the CDR3 DNA reads TGTGCCAGCAGCTTTTCTGTCCGAGGAGCCGAGCAGTACTTC.

The chain carries TRBV10-1 and TRBJ2-3, with TRBD2 matching over 8 bases. Unmatched junction bases numbered 11, after V lost 3 bases and J lost 6 bases. CDR3 length equals 16 residues. CDR1 and CDR2 from the germline V gene are WNHNN and SYGVQD (reference sequence). The CDR3 is CASSDQAGDLGDTQYF. CDR3 nucleotides: TGCGCCAGCAGTGACCAAGCGGGGGACCTAGGGGATACGCAGTATTTT.

This chain's CDR3 is CASSAPGLLDEKLFF. CDR3 coding DNA: TGTGCCAGCAGCGCTCCGGGCCTGCTGGATGAAAAACTGTTTTTT. The V and J genes are TRBV9 and TRBJ1-4; no reliable D call. From germline, CDR1 is SGDLS and CDR2 YYNGEE. V lost 3 bases and J lost 6, with 15 bases in between. The CDR3 consists of 15 residues.

The V gene is TRBV5-6, the J gene TRBJ2-7; 7 bases agree with TRBD2. Germline V gene sequence: CDR1 SGHDT, CDR2 YYEEEE. The CDR3 consists of 15 residues. After removal of 4 bases from V and 0 bases from J, the junction contained 7 bases not matched to a gene. The CDR3 DNA follows: TGTGCCAGCAGCGGGGGGGACGGTAGCTCCTACGAGCAGTACTTC. Protein: CASSGGDGSSYEQYF.

The genes are TRBV6-5 and TRBJ2-7; tentatively, D is TRBD1 (5 bases). V lost 5 bases and J lost 2, with 16 bases in between. CDR1 MNHEY and CDR2 SVGAGI come from the germline V gene. The CDR3 has 15 residues. The CDR3 sequence: CASSPTWEGAYEQYF. CDR3 coding DNA: TGTGCCAGCAGTCCAACCTGGGAAGGGGCCTACGAGCAGTACTTC.

Comment on this clone: This CDR3 is also generated by other DNA sequences in the sample. The chain recombines TRBV5-4 with TRBJ2-1, with a possible D match to TRBD1 (6 bases). Germline V gives CDR1 SGHNT, CDR2 YYREEE (reference sequence). The ends were cut back, 2 bases at V and 7 bases at J, with 10 bases in the middle. The CDR3 runs to 13 residues. The CDR3 coding sequence is TGTGCCAGCAGCTTCAGGGGCGGTAATGAGCAGTTCTTC. Residues: CASSFRGGNEQFF.

The rearrangement uses TRBV5-4 and TRBJ1-4; D call uncertain. The V and J ends lost 4 bases and 5 bases respectively, with 15 bases between them. The V gene's germline CDR1 is SGHNT and CDR2 YYREEE (reference sequence). The CDR3 extends over 15 amino acids. CDR3 sequence (DNA): TGTGCCAGCAGCACCGAGGACGGTCCGAATGAAAAACTGTTTTTT. Translating it yields CASSTEDGPNEKLFF.

The CDR3 DNA sequence: TGTGCCAGCAGTTTACCGGGGGCCGCAGGGTTCACCGGGGAGCTGTTTTTT. Translated, it gives CASSLPGAAGFTGELFF. V and J are TRBV27 and TRBJ2-2, with D tentatively TRBD1 or TRBD2 (6 bases each). This CDR3 comprises 17 residues. The germline gives CDR1 MNHEY, CDR2 SMNVEV (reference sequence). V shed 2 bases and J shed 4 bases, with 17 bases lying between them.

This chain connects TRBV19 to TRBJ2-6; D not resolved. The V gene lost 10 bases and the J gene lost 1 base, with 17 bases spanning the gap. Per germline, CDR1 LNHDA and CDR2 SQIVND (reference sequence). The CDR3 covers 16 residues. The CDR3, as DNA: TGTGCCACCAAGGGTTCGTTGAAATCTGGGGCCAACGTCCTGACTTTC. This gives the protein CATKGSLKSGANVLTF.

This chain connects TRBV15 to TRBJ2-7; TRBD1 agrees at 9 bases. CDR3 length: 14 residues. Losses at the gene ends were 0 bases for V and 5 bases for J; bases not matched to a gene: 2. CDR1 and CDR2 (germline): LNHNV, YYDKDF (reference sequence). CDR3 protein: CATSREQGANEQYF. CDR3 nucleotides: TGTGCCACCAGCAGAGAACAGGGGGCGAACGAGCAGTACTTC.

Note on this clone: The junction departs from the called germline gene at one end, perhaps through a read error. V and J are TRBV6-4 and TRBJ2-1; D unclear. Germline CDR1 MRHNA, CDR2 SNTAGT. The CDR3 runs to 16 residues. The CDR3 protein is CASSAEPFISDNEQFF. The CDR3 DNA is TGTGCCAGCAGTGCCGAGCCCTTCATCTCCGACAATGAGCAGTTCTTC.

This chain links TRBV27 with TRBJ2-1, with 10 nucleotides matching TRBD1. Trimming cost V 6 bases and J 9 bases; bases outside gene matches: 8. Germline V CDR1 and CDR2: MNHEY, SMNVEV (reference sequence). The CDR3 extends over 14 amino acids. CDR3 nucleotide sequence: TGTGCCAGCAGCCCGGGACAGGGGTTCACTGAGCAGTTCTTC. It is translated as CASSPGQGFTEQFF.

The chain carries TRBV20-1 and TRBJ1-1; no clear D. There are 10 residues in the CDR3. Trimming took off 5 bases at V and 7 bases at J, with 8 bases between the two ends. Per germline, CDR1 DFQATT and CDR2 SNEGSKA (reference sequence). CDR3 in amino acids: CSALGDEAFF. CDR3 in DNA: TGCAGTGCTCTTGGAGATGAAGCTTTCTTT.